This passage covers 28 T cell receptor beta chains from one sample sequenced in a study of blood T cell repertoires in COVID-19. Generated by immunoSEQ multiplex PCR, the TCRdb table keeps only in-frame clones and is missing some. The sample has roughly 200,000 clones, about nine tenths seen once. The source material was PBMCs or T cells enriched from blood (not recorded which). These receptors were taken from a woman in her twenties or thirties who had recovered from COVID-19.

The chain carries TRBV11-3 and TRBJ2-7; D gene ambiguous. Trimming shortened V by 4 bases and J by 1 base, and 8 bases separated the two germline ends. The CDR3 has 13 amino acids. Germline V gene lookup returns CDR1 SGHNT and CDR2 YENEEA. The chain's CDR3 is CASSSPISYEQYF. The CDR3 region has the DNA TGTGCCAGCAGCTCCCCTATTTCCTACGAGCAGTACTTC.

The chain is built from TRBV27 and TRBJ1-2, with D possibly being TRBD1 (5 bases). Germline-derived CDR1 and CDR2 are MNHEY and SMNVEV (reference sequence). The V end lost 5 bases, the J end lost 3 bases, and 13 bases lay between the germline ends. This CDR3 has 14 amino acids. Here the CDR3 DNA reads TGTGCCAGCAGTCCCTGGGGGAGGGACTATGGCTACACCTTC. This translates into CASSPWGRDYGYTF.

Comment on this clone: Additional DNA sequences in this sample encode the identical CDR3. DNA for the CDR3: TGTGCCAGCAGTGAAAGTCGTCAGGAGACCCAGTACTTC. It encodes CASSESRQETQYF. The chain joins TRBV2 to TRBJ2-5; no reliable D call. Trimming took 2 bases from V and 5 from J, leaving 9 bases between them. Per germline, CDR1 SNHLY and CDR2 FYNNEI. There are 13 residues in the CDR3.

This chain connects TRBV5-4 to TRBJ2-5; TRBD2 matches 9 bases. Trimming cost V 0 bases and J 7 bases; bases outside gene matches: 10. Germline V CDR1 and CDR2: SGHNT, YYREEE (reference sequence). The CDR3 runs 16 residues. The CDR3 nucleotides are TGTGCCAGCAGCTTGGCCAACTGGGGACTAGCTACGACCCAGTACTTC. Translated, it gives CASSLANWGLATTQYF.

The CDR3 bases are TGTGCCAGCAGATTTGACCGGGACAGGGGGCAGGGCACTGAAGCTTTCTTT. This gives the protein CASRFDRDRGQGTEAFF. This chain uses TRBV2 with TRBJ1-1; TRBD1 aligns across 12 bases. The CDR3 runs to 17 residues. V lost 6 bases, J lost 4 bases, and 12 bases stayed unmatched. Germline-derived CDR1 and CDR2 are SNHLY and FYNNEI.

The CDR3 loop reads CASSQDLRGASGYTF. CDR3 nucleotide sequence: TGTGCCAGCAGCCAAGATCTTCGGGGGGCGTCTGGCTACACCTTC. The chain couples TRBV3-1 (or the pseudogene TRBV3-2) to TRBJ1-2; a weak D match, TRBD1 (6 bases). Germline V gene lookup returns CDR1 LGHDT and CDR2 YNNKEL (reference sequence). V was cut by 0 bases and J by 7 bases, with 15 bases left in between. CDR3 length equals 15 residues.

The sample holds a few counts of this clone. The chain carries TRBV2 and TRBJ1-2, with D unresolved. Germline V gives CDR1 SNHLY, CDR2 FYNNEI. The CDR3 is made up of 12 amino acids. Trimming pared 1 base from V and 13 bases from J, leaving 13 bases between. The CDR3 DNA follows: TGTGCCAGCAGTGAAGTTATCAGTCCTCCCACCTTC. Its translation: CASSEVISPPTF.

The gene calls are TRBV4-1 and TRBJ2-6; D remains unclear. The length of the CDR3 is 15 residues. The V gene lost 4 bases and the J gene lost 4 bases, with 11 bases spanning the gap. Germline values: CDR1 MGHRA, CDR2 YSYEKL. The DNA for the CDR3 is TGCGCCAGCAGCCGAGGTAGTTCAGGGGCCAACGTCCTGACTTTC. Translation gives CASSRGSSGANVLTF.

The chain joins TRBV7-8 to TRBJ2-5, with 9 bases fitting TRBD2. Per germline, CDR1 SGHVS and CDR2 FQNEAQ. This CDR3 is built from 16 residues. With 2 bases clipped from V and 1 base from J, the junction kept 5 bases outside the gene matches. The CDR3 is CASSLSTSGSQETQYF. CDR3 DNA sequence: TGTGCCAGCAGCTTAAGTACTAGCGGGTCCCAAGAGACCCAGTACTTC.

A single count supports this clone. The chain employs TRBV9 and TRBJ2-1, with 8 bases identical to TRBD1. With 4 bases clipped from V and 1 base from J, the junction kept 4 bases outside the gene matches. The CDR3 totals 15 residues. Germline CDR1 and CDR2: SGDLS and YYNGEE. CDR3 sequence reads: CASSTGQASYNEQFF. CDR3 DNA sequence: TGTGCCAGCAGCACGGGACAGGCGTCCTACAATGAGCAGTTCTTC.

The chain joins TRBV4-1 to TRBJ1-5, with TRBD1 as a possible D gene (5 bases). This CDR3 has 14 amino acids. The germline V gene has CDR1 MGHRA and CDR2 YSYEKL. The V end lost 0 bases, the J end lost 8 bases, and 11 bases lay between the germline ends. In DNA form, the CDR3 reads TGCGCCAGCAGCCAAGATCCCAGGGAAAAGCCCCAGCATTTT. As protein: CASSQDPREKPQHF.

V usage is TRBV11-2 and J usage is TRBJ2-3; weak D call: TRBD2 (5 bases). The CDR3 has 16 residues. Per the germline V gene, CDR1 is SGHAT and CDR2 is FQNNGV. Trimming removed 5 bases from V and 2 bases from J, with 17 bases in between. In DNA form, the CDR3 reads TGTGCCAGCAGCCATCTCACGCGGGCCGACACAGATACGCAGTATTTT. It is translated as CASSHLTRADTDTQYF. Full variable domain (rest looked up from reference TRBV11-2 and TRBJ2-3): EAGVAQSPRYKIIEKRQSVAFWCNPISGHATLYWYQQILGQGPKLLIQFQNNGVVDDSQLPKDRFSAERLKGVDSTLKIQPAKLEDSAVYLCASSHLTRADTDTQYFGPGTRLTVL.

This clone was found once. The chain combines TRBV7-8 with TRBJ2-1, with a weak D call TRBD1 (5 bases). The CDR3 loop spans 14 amino acids. With 5 bases removed from V and 6 bases from J, the gap between germline ends came to 14 bases. CDR1 SGHVS and CDR2 FQNEAQ come from the germline V gene. The CDR3 DNA follows: TGTGCCAGCAGCAGGGCAGGGTTTAGCAATGAGCAGTTCTTC. Translation gives CASSRAGFSNEQFF.

This sequence joins TRBV4-3 and TRBJ1-4, with D maybe TRBD1 (5 bases). This CDR3 comprises 16 residues. Between the trimmed V and J ends, which lost 0 bases and 3 bases, there was a span of 11 bases. The germline gives CDR1 LGHNA, CDR2 YSLEER. The CDR3 coding sequence is TGCGCCAGCAGCCAAGATCGGGGGGAGGCTAATGAAAAACTGTTTTTT. Translated: CASSQDRGEANEKLFF.

The chain is built from TRBV27 and TRBJ1-2; perhaps TRBD1 as D (6 bases). Germline assignment: CDR1 MNHEY and CDR2 SMNVEV (reference sequence). V was clipped by 3 bases and J by 8 bases, with 13 bases between them. This CDR3 is 13 amino acids long. The CDR3 loop reads CASSFQSGGGYTF. The CDR3 coding sequence is TGTGCCAGCAGTTTCCAGTCGGGGGGCGGCTACACCTTC.

V is TRBV7-2 and J is TRBJ1-5; the D is unclear. This CDR3 is 13 amino acids long. In germline, CDR1 is SGHTA, CDR2 FQGNSA. V was shortened by 1 base and J by 7 bases, with 8 bases between the two germline ends. The CDR3 loop reads CASSLEQNQPQHF. In nucleotides, the CDR3 is TGTGCCAGCAGCTTAGAACAGAACCAGCCCCAGCATTTT.

The V gene is TRBV19, the J gene TRBJ2-1; possible D gene TRBD1, 6 bases. The CDR3 sequence is 15 residues long. V was clipped by 1 base and J by 3 bases, with 10 bases between them. Looked up from germline, CDR1 is LNHDA and CDR2 is SQIVND (reference sequence). In nucleotides, the CDR3 is TGTGCCAGTAGTATAGGGGACACCTACTACAATGAGCAGTTCTTC. This gives the protein CASSIGDTYYNEQFF.

The rearrangement joins TRBV4-3 to TRBJ1-5; 11 positions match TRBD1. The CDR3 is 15 amino acids. J was trimmed by 7 bases and V by 4 bases; bases with no gene match: 6. Germline-derived CDR1 and CDR2 are LGHNA and YSLEER. CDR3 sequence: CASSLSDRGQQPQHF. The CDR3 DNA follows: TGCGCCAGCAGCCTATCGGACAGGGGGCAACAGCCCCAGCATTTT.

This chain connects TRBV24-1 to TRBJ1-1; a weak D match, TRBD1 (6 bases). The CDR3 runs to 13 residues. V was trimmed by 9 bases and J by 0 bases, leaving 10 bases between them. Germline V gene data show CDR1 as KGHDR and CDR2 as SFDVKD. In DNA, the CDR3 is TGTGCCACCCAGGGGAATATGAACACTGAAGCTTTCTTT. Its protein product is CATQGNMNTEAFF.

This clone was seen just once. The chain recombines TRBV28 with TRBJ2-7; 10 bases fit TRBD1. Germline V gene sequence: CDR1 MDHEN, CDR2 SYDVKM. There are 15 residues in the CDR3. V shed 6 bases, J shed 3 bases, and the junction held 8 bases outside the gene matches. The CDR3 coding sequence is TGTGCCAGCAGGCCCTCCGGGACAGGGGACTACGAGCAGTACTTC. Residues: CASRPSGTGDYEQYF. The full variable domain, its missing parts supplied by reference TRBV28 and TRBJ2-7, is DVKVTQSSRYLVKRTGEKVFLECVQDMDHENMFWYRQDPGLGLRLIYFSYDVKMKEKGDIPEGYSVSREKKERFSLILESASTNQTSMYLCASRPSGTGDYEQYFGPGTRLTVT.

This chain links TRBV30 with TRBJ2-1; 9 bases are a match to TRBD2. The length of the CDR3 is 15 residues. CDR1 GTSNPN and CDR2 SVGIG come from the germline V gene (reference sequence). Unmatched junction bases numbered 4, after V lost 0 bases and J lost 4 bases. The CDR3 loop reads CAWSVGGGAYNEQFF. The CDR3, as DNA: TGTGCCTGGAGTGTCGGCGGGGGGGCATACAATGAGCAGTTCTTC.

V and J are TRBV11-1 and TRBJ1-1, with a tentative D call TRBD1 (5 bases). There are 14 residues in the CDR3. Trimming stripped 1 base from V and 1 base from J, with 7 bases between. The germline gives CDR1 SGHAT, CDR2 FQDESV (reference sequence). CDR3 DNA sequence: TGTGCCAGCAGCTTAGAGCAGGGGAACACTGAAGCTTTCTTT. It translates to CASSLEQGNTEAFF.

The rearrangement joins TRBV7-9 to TRBJ1-6, with no clear D. V was shortened by 5 bases and J by 0 bases, with 8 bases between the two germline ends. The CDR3 is 15 amino acids. Per the germline V gene, CDR1 is SEHNR and CDR2 is FQNEAQ (reference sequence). CDR3 sequence (DNA): TGTGCCAGCAGCCCCCCGAGCTCCTATAATTCACCCCTCCACTTT. Translating gives CASSPPSSYNSPLHF.

This chain joins TRBV4-2 and TRBJ2-5; D might be TRBD2 (6 bases). The CDR3 covers 15 residues. Trimming removed 1 base from V and 5 bases from J, with 14 bases in between. Per the germline V gene, CDR1 is LGHNA and CDR2 is YNFKEQ. CDR3 amino acids: CASSQVDASEETQYF. DNA of the CDR3: TGTGCCAGCAGCCAAGTAGATGCTAGCGAGGAGACCCAGTACTTC.

The chain is built from TRBV29-1 and TRBJ1-4, with 8 bases identical to TRBD1. This CDR3 is 15 amino acids long. From germline, CDR1 is SQVTM and CDR2 ANQGSEA. J lost 0 bases, V lost 6 bases, and 6 bases had no gene match. CDR3 protein: CSVGPQGATNEKLFF. DNA of the CDR3: TGCAGCGTCGGACCACAGGGGGCAACTAATGAAAAACTGTTTTTT.

The rearrangement uses TRBV6-5 and TRBJ1-6; TRBD1 is a possible D gene (5 bases). V lost 6 bases to trimming and J lost 7 bases, with 16 bases between them. Germline V gene data show CDR1 as MNHEY and CDR2 as SVGAGI. The CDR3 spans 15 residues. Here the CDR3 reads CASRREGSENSPLHF. Here the CDR3 DNA reads TGTGCCAGCAGGAGGGAGGGGTCGGAGAATTCACCCCTCCACTTT.

V and J are TRBV9 and TRBJ1-5, with TRBD1 matching 8 bases. J lost 6 bases, V lost 7 bases, and 9 bases had no gene match. The CDR3 is made up of 14 amino acids. In germline, CDR1 is SGDLS, CDR2 YYNGEE. The CDR3 DNA reads as TGTGCCAGCGGAATAACAGGGGGGTCTCAGCCCCAGCATTTT. Its translation is CASGITGGSQPQHF.

This clone was observed a few times. The CDR3: CASSQMTGPYEQYF. In DNA, the CDR3 is TGTGCCAGCAGCCAAATGACAGGGCCCTACGAGCAGTACTTC. The J gene is TRBJ2-7, the V gene TRBV14; 7 nucleotides align to TRBD1. J lost 2 bases, V lost 2 bases, and 3 bases had no gene match. In germline, CDR1 is SGHDN, CDR2 FVKESK. This CDR3 is built from 14 residues.